This is a list of T cell receptor beta chains from one sample in a study of T cell responses to AZD1222 COVID-19 vaccine. Generated by immunoSEQ multiplex PCR, the TCRdb table keeps only in-frame clones and is missing some. The sample yields about 45,000 clones, approximately 90% seen once. The source was peripheral blood, collected 28 days after the second AZD1222 dose. Source of these receptors: an adult who received the AZD1222 COVID-19 vaccine. Each CDR3 is given with its conserved first and last residue. A D gene is named only where the DNA matches it firmly.

TRBV6-5	TRBJ2-7	.	CASTTAGGPYEQYF
TRBV19	TRBJ1-1	TRBD1	CASTLPPGQVAFF
TRBV13	TRBJ1-3	.	CASSPPDGGSGNTIYF
TRBV7-2	TRBJ1-1	.	CASSTTGNTEAFF
TRBV2	TRBJ2-1	.	CASSGRGGTGWSEQFF
TRBV30	TRBJ1-1	.	CAWGGRGNTEAFF
TRBV3-1/TRBV3-2	TRBJ1-1	.	CASSQAPRLRQVTEAFF
TRBV14	TRBJ2-1	.	CASSQAERRDNEQFF
TRBV2	TRBJ1-2	TRBD1	CASSEDEWGQYTAVYGYTF
TRBV28	TRBJ2-7	TRBD1	CASSFRGGTGVNEQYF
TRBV2	TRBJ2-7	.	CASSEDPLSYEQYF
TRBV28	TRBJ2-7	.	CASYTPGVTYF
TRBV4-3	TRBJ2-1	.	CASSRGYEQFF
TRBV19	TRBJ2-7	.	CASSISAGYPSYEQYF
TRBV25-1	TRBJ2-4	TRBD1	CASSESFSGQGAKNIQYF
TRBV6-5	TRBJ2-1	TRBD2	CASSSLAGVGYNEQFF
TRBV5-1	TRBJ2-7	TRBD2	CASRPALAETYEQYF
TRBV6-2/TRBV6-3	TRBJ2-7	.	CASSYGRLGLNEQYF
TRBV5-1	TRBJ2-1	TRBD2	CASSLAYTGGPNEQFF
TRBV10-3	TRBJ2-7	.	CAISESEATRYEQYF
TRBV19	TRBJ2-1	.	CASSIDLGSNNEQFF
TRBV4-1	TRBJ2-1	.	CASSQEVAETYNEQFF
TRBV3-1/TRBV3-2	TRBJ1-1	TRBD1	CASSPGTGLDTEAFF
TRBV14	TRBJ2-5	.	CASSHSPGETQYF
TRBV28	TRBJ2-1	TRBD2	CASSLSGRAGEQFF
TRBV7-6	TRBJ2-7	.	CASSFQYEQYF
TRBV5-4	TRBJ2-7	.	CASSLVGVREQYF
TRBV6-2/TRBV6-3	TRBJ2-5	TRBD2	CASSPPDAGGLRGQETQYF
TRBV6-6	TRBJ1-5	.	CASSYSQGSKNWPQHF
TRBV4-1	TRBJ2-1	TRBD2	CASSQGGASGSHNEQFF
TRBV5-4	TRBJ2-3	TRBD1	CASSVNRGQMDTQYF
TRBV5-6	TRBJ2-7	TRBD1	CASSHWTGAEQYF
TRBV2	TRBJ1-2	.	CASSEAGRVDGYTF
TRBV21-1	TRBJ2-2	.	CASSPRGTGELFF
TRBV7-8	TRBJ2-3	.	CASSLRQGGSTDTQYF
TRBV29-1	TRBJ2-5	TRBD2	CSVGELAGGPQETQYF
TRBV5-1	TRBJ2-3	TRBD1	CASTRGTAPIADSQYF
TRBV4-1	TRBJ1-1	.	CASSRGPTNTEAFF
TRBV9	TRBJ2-1	TRBD2	CASSVEGSGPEQFF
TRBV24-1	TRBJ2-5	TRBD2	CATSEFSGRQETQYF
TRBV7-8	TRBJ2-7	.	CASSLELGISYEQYF
TRBV5-6	TRBJ2-5	.	CAASGGFQETQYF
TRBV10-3	TRBJ1-2	.	CAISPGLLYGYTF
TRBV28	TRBJ1-1	TRBD1	CASSLLPGGLNTEAFF
TRBV24-1	TRBJ1-1	.	CATSARQGPEWNTEAFF
TRBV15	TRBJ1-2	.	CATSRGDGYGYTF
TRBV7-2	TRBJ1-1	.	CASSLGINTEAFF
TRBV2	TRBJ1-4	.	CASSEGLPGEEKLFF
TRBV7-2	TRBJ1-2	.	CASSSNGARGYTF
TRBV6-6	TRBJ2-7	TRBD1	CASSYPDRGYEQYF